The present T cell receptor beta chain was sequenced within a study of shared clonotypes between healthy human individuals. Overall study results and limits: Rarefaction exposed incomplete sorted-subset sequencing despite large depth.

Worth noting for this clone: Its antigen remains unknown.

TCRdb keeps only in-frame clones here, not all; method: immunoSEQ multiplex PCR. The repertoire consists of fewer than 850,000 clones, with 90% occurring once and the leading ten covering 34%. In germline, CDR1 is LNHDA, CDR2 SQIVND (reference sequence). This CDR3 comprises 14 residues. Trimming cost V 1 base and J 10 bases, with 14 bases left between them. Sequences were obtained from memory CD8+ T cells from PBMCs. As for subset: CD45RO+ cells pooled with CCR7-negative TemRA cells. The J gene is TRBJ2-1, the V gene TRBV19, with D perhaps matching TRBD2 (6 bases). The source is a man between 18 and 29 years old in good health. Some clones in this sample may be carry-over from other donors' samples. CDR3 sequence reads: CASSIGGLPWEQFF. Here the CDR3 DNA reads TGTGCCAGTAGTATAGGGGGACTCCCCTGGGAGCAGTTCTTC.